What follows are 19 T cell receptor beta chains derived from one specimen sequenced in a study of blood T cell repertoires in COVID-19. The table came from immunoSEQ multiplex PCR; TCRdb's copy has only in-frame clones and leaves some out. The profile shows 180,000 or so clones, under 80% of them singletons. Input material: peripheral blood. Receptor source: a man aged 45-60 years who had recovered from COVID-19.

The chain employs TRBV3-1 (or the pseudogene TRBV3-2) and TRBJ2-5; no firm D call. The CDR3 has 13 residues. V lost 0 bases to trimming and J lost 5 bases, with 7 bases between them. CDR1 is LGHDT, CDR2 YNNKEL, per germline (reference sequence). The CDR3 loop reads CASSQDQAETQYF. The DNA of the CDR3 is TGTGCCAGCAGCCAAGATCAGGCGGAGACCCAGTACTTC.

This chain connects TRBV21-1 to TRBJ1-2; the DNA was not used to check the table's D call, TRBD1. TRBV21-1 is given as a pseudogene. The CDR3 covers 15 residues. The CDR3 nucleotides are TGTGCCAGCAGCAAAGCGCTTTGCAGGGTCTATGGCTACACCTTC. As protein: CASSKALCRVYGYTF.

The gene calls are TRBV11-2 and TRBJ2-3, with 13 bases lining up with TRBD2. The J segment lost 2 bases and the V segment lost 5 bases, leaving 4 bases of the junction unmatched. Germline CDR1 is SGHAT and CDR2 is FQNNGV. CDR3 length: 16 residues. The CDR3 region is CASSLGLAGSTDTQYF. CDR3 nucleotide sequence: TGTGCCAGCAGCCTGGGACTAGCGGGATCCACAGATACGCAGTATTTT.

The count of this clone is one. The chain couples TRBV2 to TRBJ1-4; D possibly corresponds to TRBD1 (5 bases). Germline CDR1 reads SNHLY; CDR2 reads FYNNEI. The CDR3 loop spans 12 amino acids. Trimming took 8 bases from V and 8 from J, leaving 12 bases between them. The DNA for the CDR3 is TGTGCCAGCTGGAGGGGAGACGAAAAACTGTTTTTT. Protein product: CASWRGDEKLFF. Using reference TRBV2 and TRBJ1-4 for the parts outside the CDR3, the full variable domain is EPEVTQTPSHQVTQMGQEVILRCVPISNHLYFYWYRQILGQKVEFLVSFYNNEISEKSEIFDDQFSVERPDGSNFTLKIRSTKLEDSAMYFCASWRGDEKLFFGSGTQLSVL.

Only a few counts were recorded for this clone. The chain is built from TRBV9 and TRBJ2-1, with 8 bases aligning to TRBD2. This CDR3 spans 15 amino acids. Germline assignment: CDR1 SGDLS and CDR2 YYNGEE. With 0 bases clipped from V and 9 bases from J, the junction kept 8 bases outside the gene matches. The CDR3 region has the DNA TGTGCCAGCAGCGTAGAGGGACTAGGGATTGGTGAGCAGTTCTTC. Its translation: CASSVEGLGIGEQFF.

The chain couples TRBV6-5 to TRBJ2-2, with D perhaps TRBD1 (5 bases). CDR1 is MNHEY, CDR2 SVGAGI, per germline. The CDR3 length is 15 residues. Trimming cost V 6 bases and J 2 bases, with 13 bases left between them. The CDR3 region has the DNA TGTGCCAGCAGCCGACGGCAGGGAAACACCGGGGAGCTGTTTTTT. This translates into CASSRRQGNTGELFF.

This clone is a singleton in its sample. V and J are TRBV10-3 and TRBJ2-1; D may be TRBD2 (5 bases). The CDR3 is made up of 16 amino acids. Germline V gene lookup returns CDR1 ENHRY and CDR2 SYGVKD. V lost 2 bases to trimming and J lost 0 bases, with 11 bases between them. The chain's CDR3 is CAISEERASSYNEQFF. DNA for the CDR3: TGTGCCATCAGTGAGGAGAGGGCGAGCTCCTACAATGAGCAGTTCTTC.

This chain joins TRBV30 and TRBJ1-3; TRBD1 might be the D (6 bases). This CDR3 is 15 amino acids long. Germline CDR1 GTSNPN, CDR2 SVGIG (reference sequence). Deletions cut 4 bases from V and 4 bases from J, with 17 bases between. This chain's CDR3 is CAWNGGGGEGNTIYF. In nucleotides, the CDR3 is TGTGCCTGGAACGGTGGGGGGGGCGAAGGAAACACCATATATTTT.

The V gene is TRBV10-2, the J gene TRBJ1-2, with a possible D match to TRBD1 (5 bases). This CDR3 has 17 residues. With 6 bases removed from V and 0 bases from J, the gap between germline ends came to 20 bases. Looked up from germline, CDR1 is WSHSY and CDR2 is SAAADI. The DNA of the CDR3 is TGCGCCAGCAGCGCAGACAGCACCTCTAAAGCTAACTATGGCTACACCTTC. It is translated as CASSADSTSKANYGYTF.

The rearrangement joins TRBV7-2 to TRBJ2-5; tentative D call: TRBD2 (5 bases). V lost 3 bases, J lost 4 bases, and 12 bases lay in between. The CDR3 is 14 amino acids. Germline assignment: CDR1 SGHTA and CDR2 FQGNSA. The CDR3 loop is CASSFDGRGETQYF. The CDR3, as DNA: TGTGCCAGCAGCTTCGACGGACGGGGAGAGACCCAGTACTTC.

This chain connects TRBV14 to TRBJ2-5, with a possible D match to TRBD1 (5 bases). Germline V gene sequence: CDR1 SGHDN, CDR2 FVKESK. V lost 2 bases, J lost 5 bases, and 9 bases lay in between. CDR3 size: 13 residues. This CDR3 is CASSQQGWETQYF. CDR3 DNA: TGTGCCAGCAGCCAACAGGGTTGGGAGACCCAGTACTTC.

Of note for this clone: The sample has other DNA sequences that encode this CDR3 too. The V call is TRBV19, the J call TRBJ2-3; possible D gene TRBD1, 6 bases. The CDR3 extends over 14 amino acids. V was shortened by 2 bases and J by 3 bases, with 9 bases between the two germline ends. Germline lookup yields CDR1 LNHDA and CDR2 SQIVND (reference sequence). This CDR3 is CASSISQGTDTQYF. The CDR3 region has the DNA TGTGCCAGTAGTATAAGTCAGGGGACAGATACGCAGTATTTT.

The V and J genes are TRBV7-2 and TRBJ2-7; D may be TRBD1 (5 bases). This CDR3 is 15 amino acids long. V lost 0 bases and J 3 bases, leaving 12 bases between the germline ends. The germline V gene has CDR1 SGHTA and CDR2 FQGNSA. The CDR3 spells CASSLALTTGYEQYF. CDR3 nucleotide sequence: TGTGCCAGCAGCTTAGCGTTGACCACAGGCTACGAGCAGTACTTC.

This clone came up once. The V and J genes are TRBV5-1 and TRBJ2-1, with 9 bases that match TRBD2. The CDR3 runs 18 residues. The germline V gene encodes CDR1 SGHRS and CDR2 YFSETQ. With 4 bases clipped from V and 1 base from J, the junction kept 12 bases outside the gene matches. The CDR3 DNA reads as TGCGCCAGCAGCCCCGAAGGGACTAGCTACGGGTCCTACAATGAGCAGTTCTTC. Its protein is CASSPEGTSYGSYNEQFF.

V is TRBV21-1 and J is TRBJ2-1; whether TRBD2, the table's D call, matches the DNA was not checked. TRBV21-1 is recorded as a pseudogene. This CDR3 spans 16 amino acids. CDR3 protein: CASSKGTSGRPREQFF. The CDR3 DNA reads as TGTGCCAGCAGCAAAGGAACGAGCGGGAGACCGAGGGAGCAGTTCTTC.

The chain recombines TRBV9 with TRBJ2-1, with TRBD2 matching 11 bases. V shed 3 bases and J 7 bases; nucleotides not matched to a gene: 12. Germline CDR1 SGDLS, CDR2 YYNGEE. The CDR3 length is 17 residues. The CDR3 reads CASSEDSGRAMVNEQFF. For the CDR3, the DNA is TGTGCCAGCAGCGAGGATAGCGGGAGGGCCATGGTTAATGAGCAGTTCTTC.

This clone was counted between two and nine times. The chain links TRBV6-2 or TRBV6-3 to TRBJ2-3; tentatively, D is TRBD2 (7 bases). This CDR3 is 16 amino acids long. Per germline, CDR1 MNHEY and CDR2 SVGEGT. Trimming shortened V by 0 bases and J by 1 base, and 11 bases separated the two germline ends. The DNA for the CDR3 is TGTGCCAGCAGTTACTCGCGAGGGGGGGGCACAGATACGCAGTATTTT. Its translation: CASSYSRGGGTDTQYF.

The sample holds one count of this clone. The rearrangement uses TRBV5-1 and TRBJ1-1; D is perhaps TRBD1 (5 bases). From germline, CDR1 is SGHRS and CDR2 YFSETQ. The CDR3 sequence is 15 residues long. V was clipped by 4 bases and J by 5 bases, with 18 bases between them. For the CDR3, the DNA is TGCGCCAGCAGCCTACGCGGGCAGGGAGGAACTGAAGCTTTCTTT. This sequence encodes CASSLRGQGGTEAFF. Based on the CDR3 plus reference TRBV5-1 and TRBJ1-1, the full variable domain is KAGVTQTPRYLIKTRGQQVTLSCSPISGHRSVSWYQQTPGQGLQFLFEYFSETQRNKGNFPGRFSGRQFSNSRSEMNVSTLELGDSALYLCASSLRGQGGTEAFFGQGTRLTVV.

CDR3 bases: TGTGCCAGCTCACCGCAAGTCAGTCAGGGCACCGGGGAGCTGTTTTTT. It is translated as CASSPQVSQGTGELFF. V gene TRBV18 combines with J gene TRBJ2-2; D is possibly TRBD1 (5 bases). CDR1 is KGHSH, CDR2 LQKENI, per germline. There are 16 residues in the CDR3. V lost 3 bases and J 4 bases, leaving 15 bases between the germline ends.